These 32 T cell receptor beta chains originate from one sample sequenced in a study of response to subunit inactivated influenza vaccine. TCRdb redid the calling of the RT-PCR reads with MiXCR, one entry per CDR3 protein. Of 500,000 to 600,000 distinct CDR3 sequences detected, 16% appear once; the ten largest clones hold 3% to 3.5%. This sample comprised CD4+ T cells sorted from PBMCs, obtained around 25 months after vaccination. The receptors derive from a man aged 45 to 70 who received an inactivated influenza vaccine.

The chain combines TRBV10-3 with TRBJ2-7, with D perhaps TRBD1 (6 bases). The germline V gene has CDR1 ENHRY and CDR2 SYGVKD. The CDR3 has 12 amino acids. V lost 4 bases, J lost 5 bases, and 9 bases lay in between. The CDR3 spells CAISGTADEQYF. In DNA, the CDR3 is TGTGCCATCAGTGGGACAGCCGACGAGCAGTACTTC.

This chain joins TRBV25-1 and TRBJ2-5; D uncertain. The CDR3 extends over 14 amino acids. Trimming pared 1 base from V and 0 bases from J, leaving 6 bases between. Germline V gene data show CDR1 as MGHDK and CDR2 as SYGVNS. In nucleotides, the CDR3 is TGTGCCAGCAGTGAATCCCTGTACCAAGAGACCCAGTACTTC. Amino acid sequence: CASSESLYQETQYF. Using reference TRBV25-1 and TRBJ2-5 for the parts outside the CDR3, the full variable domain is EADIYQTPRYLVIGTGKKITLECSQTMGHDKMYWYQQDPGMELHLIHYSYGVNSTEKGDLSSESTVSRIRTEHFPLTLESARPSHTSQYLCASSESLYQETQYFGPGTRLLVL.

The chain couples TRBV30 to TRBJ2-1, with TRBD2 as a possible D gene (6 bases). Trimming took off 1 base at V and 12 bases at J, with 10 bases between the two ends. Looked up from germline, CDR1 is GTSNPN and CDR2 is SVGIG (reference sequence). The length of the CDR3 is 11 residues. Here the CDR3 DNA reads TGTGCCTGGAGTGCGGGGGTCAGGCAGTTCTTC. The encoded protein is CAWSAGVRQFF.

V is TRBV7-2 and J is TRBJ2-7; 13 nucleotides align to TRBD2. The CDR3 is 16 residues long. V was pared by 2 bases and J by 4 bases, with 5 bases of the junction left unmatched. Per the germline V gene, CDR1 is SGHTA and CDR2 is FQGNSA. CDR3 DNA sequence: TGTGCCAGCAGCTTAACCGGGACTAGCGGGACTTACGAGCAGTACTTC. Protein product: CASSLTGTSGTYEQYF.

This clonotype was observed a few times. The gene calls are TRBV10-1 and TRBJ2-2; no definite D call. The CDR3 is 14 amino acids. V was pared by 1 base and J by 6 bases, with 9 bases between. In germline, CDR1 is WNHNN, CDR2 SYGVQD (reference sequence). This chain's CDR3 is CASSELSSAGELFF. In DNA form, the CDR3 reads TGCGCCAGCAGTGAGTTAAGTTCGGCCGGGGAGCTGTTTTTT.

This clonotype was seen repeatedly, ten times or more. V gene TRBV15 combines with J gene TRBJ1-5; D remains ambiguous. Trimming took off 0 bases at V and 5 bases at J, with 5 bases between the two ends. Germline V gene sequence: CDR1 LNHNV, CDR2 YYDKDF (reference sequence). CDR3 length: 13 residues. CDR3 sequence reads: CATSREADQPQHF. The CDR3 DNA reads TGTGCCACCAGCAGAGAGGCTGATCAGCCCCAGCATTTT.

J is TRBJ2-1 and V is TRBV3-1; D is undetermined. V lost 0 bases, J lost 8 bases, and 8 bases lay in between. The germline V gene encodes CDR1 LGHDT and CDR2 YNNKEL (reference sequence). The CDR3 is 13 residues long. CDR3 sequence: CASSQDMTHEQFF. The DNA of the CDR3 is TGTGCCAGCAGCCAAGATATGACGCATGAGCAGTTCTTC.

The V call is TRBV5-6, the J call TRBJ1-2; 7 positions agree with TRBD1. Germline values: CDR1 SGHDT, CDR2 YYEEEE. This CDR3 contains 16 residues. Losses at the gene ends were 4 bases for V and 0 bases for J; bases not matched to a gene: 9. The CDR3 DNA reads TGTGCCAGCAGCACGACGGGACAGTCTTCTAACTATGGCTACACCTTC. As protein: CASSTTGQSSNYGYTF.

This clonotype was picked up a small number of times. The rearrangement uses TRBV6-2 or TRBV6-3 and TRBJ2-3, with 9 bases matching TRBD1. Germline lookup yields CDR1 MNHEY and CDR2 SVGEGT. Trimming removed 6 bases from V and 1 base from J; junction bases left unmatched: 5. The CDR3 contains 15 residues. The CDR3 region has the DNA TGTGCCAGCAGAAGGGACAGGGCCCGCACAGATACGCAGTATTTT. It specifies CASRRDRARTDTQYF.

This clonotype has only a few counts. V is TRBV10-3 and J is TRBJ2-2; D gene uncertain. Trimming removed 7 bases at V and 1 base at J, with 10 bases between. Germline loops: CDR1 ENHRY, CDR2 SYGVKD. The CDR3 extends over 14 amino acids. CDR3 coding DNA: TGTGCCATCAACTCACGACAGAACACCGGGGAGCTGTTTTTT. Encoded protein: CAINSRQNTGELFF.

The chain carries TRBV19 and TRBJ2-3; maybe TRBD1 (5 bases). Germline V lookup: CDR1 LNHDA, CDR2 SQIVND (reference sequence). The CDR3 consists of 13 residues. Trimming removed 4 bases from V and 6 bases from J, with 11 bases in between. The CDR3 DNA is TGTGCCAGTAGTAACCGGCAGGGTGATACGCAGTATTTT. This sequence encodes CASSNRQGDTQYF.

The chain recombines TRBV6-1 with TRBJ2-7, with D possibly being TRBD1 (6 bases). With 6 bases removed from V and 0 bases from J, the gap between germline ends came to 12 bases. Germline V lookup: CDR1 MNHNS, CDR2 SASEGT. The CDR3 loop spans 14 amino acids. The CDR3 spells CASRATGSSYEQYF. Written as DNA, the CDR3 is TGTGCCAGCAGAGCGACAGGAAGCTCCTACGAGCAGTACTTC.

This clonotype was recorded a few times. The chain joins TRBV12-3 or TRBV12-4 to TRBJ1-1; TRBD1 agrees at 9 bases. The J segment lost 10 bases and the V segment lost 6 bases, leaving 6 bases of the junction unmatched. This CDR3 has 12 residues. The CDR3 spells CASRRTGVRAFF. The CDR3 region has the DNA TGTGCCAGCAGACGGACAGGGGTGAGAGCTTTCTTT.

This clonotype was recorded a few times. The chain couples TRBV14 to TRBJ1-2; the D gene is possibly TRBD1 (5 bases). The V end lost 4 bases, the J end lost 2 bases, and 11 bases lay between the germline ends. From germline, CDR1 is SGHDN and CDR2 FVKESK. The CDR3 contains 14 residues. CDR3 coding DNA: TGTGCCAGCAGCCTGGGGCGAAGGAACTATGGCTACACCTTC. Protein sequence: CASSLGRRNYGYTF.

The J gene is TRBJ1-4, the V gene TRBV20-1; D gene unclear. V was shortened by 0 bases and J by 14 bases, with 10 bases between the two germline ends. The CDR3 spans 11 residues. CDR1 DFQATT and CDR2 SNEGSKA come from the germline V gene (reference sequence). The CDR3 bases are TGCAGTGCTAGAGATCCCGGTGGTCTGTTTTTT. Its translation: CSARDPGGLFF.

J is TRBJ1-2 and V is TRBV6-1; D is undetermined. Trimming left V 7 bases short and J 2 bases short, with 14 bases between. There are 14 residues in the CDR3. The V gene's germline CDR1 is MNHNS and CDR2 SASEGT. CDR3 sequence (DNA): TGTGCCAGCACGGGAACGGCGTCCAACTATGGCTACACCTTC. Protein product: CASTGTASNYGYTF.

This clonotype was seen many times. The J gene is TRBJ2-7, the V gene TRBV5-1, with a tentative D call TRBD1 (7 bases). The length of the CDR3 is 15 residues. In germline, CDR1 is SGHRS, CDR2 YFSETQ. The V end was cut by 0 bases, the J end by 2 bases, with 12 bases between. CDR3 amino acids: CASSLDGGQPYEQYF. The CDR3, as DNA: TGCGCCAGCAGCTTGGACGGGGGACAGCCCTACGAGCAGTACTTC.

The V gene is TRBV30, the J gene TRBJ1-5; D gene ambiguous. V dropped 2 bases and J dropped 5 bases, with 10 bases sitting between them. The CDR3 sequence is 13 residues long. Looked up from germline, CDR1 is GTSNPN and CDR2 is SVGIG (reference sequence). The CDR3 is CAWSTASYQPQHF. CDR3 coding DNA: TGTGCCTGGAGTACAGCGTCCTATCAGCCCCAGCATTTT. The variable domain in full, with the rest retrieved from reference TRBV30 and TRBJ1-5, is SQTIHQWPATLVQPVGSPLSLECTVEGTSNPNLYWYRQAAGRGLQLLFYSVGIGQISSEVPQNLSASRPQDRQFILSSKKLLLSDSGFYLCAWSTASYQPQHFGDGTRLSIL.

This clonotype was seen only once. The rearrangement links TRBV20-1 to TRBJ2-6; possibly TRBD2 for D (7 bases). CDR3 length: 17 residues. CDR1 is DFQATT, CDR2 SNEGSKA, per germline (reference sequence). Trimming cost V 8 bases and J 1 base, with 21 bases left between them. CDR3 protein: CSTPLGGALSGANVLTF. The CDR3 nucleotides read TGCAGTACCCCCTTGGGGGGGGCCTTGTCTGGGGCCAACGTCCTGACTTTC.

This clonotype was seen only a few times. V usage is TRBV20-1 and J usage is TRBJ1-4; 8 bases fit TRBD1. There are 14 residues in the CDR3. In germline, CDR1 is DFQATT, CDR2 SNEGSKA (reference sequence). Losses at the gene ends were 2 bases for V and 2 bases for J; bases not matched to a gene: 1. CDR3 DNA sequence: TGCAGTGCTAGACAGGGGGCGACTAATGAAAAACTGTTTTTT. Its translation is CSARQGATNEKLFF.

This clonotype has more than one count but fewer than ten. The J gene is TRBJ1-4, the V gene TRBV5-1, with D possibly TRBD1 on 5 matching bases. Trimming took off 2 bases at V and 5 bases at J, with 10 bases between the two ends. CDR3 size: 14 residues. CDR1 SGHRS and CDR2 YFSETQ come from the germline V gene. CDR3 amino acids: CASSFMGLNEKLFF. In DNA form, the CDR3 reads TGCGCCAGCAGCTTCATGGGGCTGAATGAAAAACTGTTTTTT.

The rearrangement uses TRBV4-1 and TRBJ2-2; no definite D call. Trimming left V 5 bases short and J 5 bases short, with 12 bases between. Germline V CDR1 and CDR2: MGHRA, YSYEKL. The CDR3 runs 14 residues. The CDR3 spells CASSSASQTGELFF. In DNA form, the CDR3 reads TGCGCCAGCAGCTCGGCGAGCCAGACCGGGGAGCTGTTTTTT.

This clonotype was observed a few times. The chain uses TRBV5-1 and TRBJ1-1, with 9 bases identical to TRBD1. Germline V CDR1 and CDR2: SGHRS, YFSETQ. The CDR3 runs 15 residues. V lost 3 bases, J lost 1 base, and 4 bases stayed unmatched. The CDR3: CASSWGTGKNTEAFF. The CDR3 DNA sequence: TGCGCCAGCAGCTGGGGGACAGGGAAGAACACTGAAGCTTTCTTT.

This clonotype was picked up a small number of times. V gene TRBV30 combines with J gene TRBJ1-3, with D perhaps matching TRBD1 (6 bases). The CDR3 sequence is 13 residues long. The V gene lost 8 bases and the J gene lost 0 bases, with 11 bases spanning the gap. CDR1 and CDR2 from the germline V gene are GTSNPN and SVGIG (reference sequence). CDR3 sequence: CARQVHSGNTIYF. The CDR3 DNA follows: TGTGCCCGACAGGTTCACTCTGGAAACACCATATATTTT.

The table lists this clonotype with many counts. This sequence joins TRBV28 and TRBJ2-7; D may be TRBD1 (6 bases). V was clipped by 3 bases and J by 4 bases, with 13 bases between them. CDR3 length: 14 amino acids. The germline gives CDR1 MDHEN, CDR2 SYDVKM. The CDR3 coding sequence is TGTGCCAGCAGTTTCGCACAGGGCAGATACGAGCAGTACTTC. It translates to CASSFAQGRYEQYF.

This clonotype was counted a few times. V gene TRBV10-3 combines with J gene TRBJ1-5; no firm D call. Looked up from germline, CDR1 is ENHRY and CDR2 is SYGVKD. CDR3 length: 13 amino acids. The V and J ends lost 2 bases and 10 bases respectively, with 12 bases between them. The CDR3: CAISEEIGHPQHF. The CDR3, as DNA: TGTGCCATCAGTGAGGAGATCGGCCACCCCCAGCATTTT.

This clonotype turned up a few times. For the CDR3, the DNA is TGTGCCATCAGCCCGACCGGGACAGACTATGGCTACACCTTC. This gives the protein CAISPTGTDYGYTF. The rearrangement joins TRBV10-3 to TRBJ1-2; 7 bases are a match to TRBD1. Germline trimming cut 6 bases from V and 3 bases from J; bases unmatched to any gene: 7. The CDR3 runs to 14 residues. CDR1 is ENHRY and CDR2 is SYGVKD in the germline V gene.

V gene TRBV6-5 combines with J gene TRBJ2-2, with 10 bases aligning to TRBD1. This CDR3 has 14 amino acids. The V and J ends lost 2 bases and 6 bases, in that order; junction bases with no gene match: 0. Germline V gives CDR1 MNHEY, CDR2 SVGAGI. In nucleotides, the CDR3 is TGTGCCAGCAGTTACGGGACAGGGGCCGGGGAGCTGTTTTTT. This translates into CASSYGTGAGELFF.

The CDR3 nucleotides are TGTGCCAGCAGTGCGGGCGCCAGGGAGCAGTTCTTC. Its protein is CASSAGAREQFF. The chain is built from TRBV25-1 and TRBJ2-1; D is unclear. Germline V gene lookup returns CDR1 MGHDK and CDR2 SYGVNS. CDR3 size: 12 residues. Between the trimmed V and J ends, which lost 4 bases and 10 bases, there was a span of 11 bases.

This clonotype has a count of ten or more. J is TRBJ2-6 and V is TRBV29-1; possibly TRBD1 for D (6 bases). This CDR3 is 17 amino acids long. The germline V and J ends were trimmed by 4 bases and 0 bases, with 16 bases remaining between them. CDR1 is SQVTM, CDR2 ANQGSEA, per germline. CDR3 in amino acids: CSVATGQALSGANVLTF. CDR3 nucleotide sequence: TGCAGCGTTGCAACGGGACAAGCCCTCTCTGGGGCCAACGTCCTGACTTTC.

This clonotype was observed a handful of times. The chain is built from TRBV20-1 and TRBJ2-7; 10 positions match TRBD2. Trimming removed 6 bases from V and 4 bases from J; junction bases left unmatched: 12. The CDR3 covers 15 residues. Germline loops: CDR1 DFQATT, CDR2 SNEGSKA (reference sequence). CDR3 DNA: TGCAGTGCCACGACATCAGCGGGGGGGCTTTACGAGCAGTACTTC. It translates to CSATTSAGGLYEQYF.

CDR3: CASSLDGGARAEPQHF. DNA of the CDR3: TGTGCCAGCAGCTTAGATGGGGGGGCGCGTGCAGAGCCCCAGCATTTT. The rearrangement uses TRBV7-9 and TRBJ1-5; TRBD1 might be the D (6 bases). V was clipped by 1 base and J by 8 bases, with 18 bases between them. Per germline, CDR1 SEHNR and CDR2 FQNEAQ (reference sequence). This CDR3 is built from 16 residues.